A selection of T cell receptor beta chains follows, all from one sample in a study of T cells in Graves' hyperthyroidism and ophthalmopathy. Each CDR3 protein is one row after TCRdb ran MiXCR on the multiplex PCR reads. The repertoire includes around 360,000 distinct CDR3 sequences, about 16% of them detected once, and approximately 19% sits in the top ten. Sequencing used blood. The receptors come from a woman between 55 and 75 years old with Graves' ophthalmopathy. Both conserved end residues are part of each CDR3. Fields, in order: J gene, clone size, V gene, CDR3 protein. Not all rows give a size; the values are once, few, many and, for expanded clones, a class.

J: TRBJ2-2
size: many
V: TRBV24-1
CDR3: CAPRDKPEGELFF

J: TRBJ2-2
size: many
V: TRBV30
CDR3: CAWKAGDTGELFF

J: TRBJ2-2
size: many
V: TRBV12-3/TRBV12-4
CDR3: CASRRDQNTGELFF

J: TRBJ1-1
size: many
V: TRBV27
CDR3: CASSFTGGRTEAFF

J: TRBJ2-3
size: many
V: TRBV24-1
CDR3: CATSDFGGTDTQYF

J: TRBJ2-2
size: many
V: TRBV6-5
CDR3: CASSYSAGTTLRELFF

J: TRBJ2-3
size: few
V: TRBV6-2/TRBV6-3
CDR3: CASSYRWGLAGGGDTQYF

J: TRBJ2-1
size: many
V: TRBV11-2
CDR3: CASSLVGHILYNEQFF

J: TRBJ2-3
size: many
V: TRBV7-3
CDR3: CASSLVGDGDTQYF

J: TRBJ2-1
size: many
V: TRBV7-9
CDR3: CASSPTSGVRNEQFF

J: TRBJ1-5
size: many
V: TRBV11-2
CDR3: CASSLDGVVHEGNQPQHF

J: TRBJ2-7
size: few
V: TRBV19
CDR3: CASSKRDTQEQYF

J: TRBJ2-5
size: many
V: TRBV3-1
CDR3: CASSRTAYQETQYF

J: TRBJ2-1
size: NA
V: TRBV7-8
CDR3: CASSRAGTSGNEQFF

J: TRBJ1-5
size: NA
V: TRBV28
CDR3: CASNGGQPQHF

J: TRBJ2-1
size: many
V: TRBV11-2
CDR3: CASSLDWSSGRLPQFF

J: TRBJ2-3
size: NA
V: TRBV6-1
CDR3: CASSEAAGLTDTQYF

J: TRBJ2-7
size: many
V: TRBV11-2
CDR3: CASSLEVTLSYEQYF

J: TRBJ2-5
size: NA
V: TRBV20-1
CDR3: CRATSDQETQYF

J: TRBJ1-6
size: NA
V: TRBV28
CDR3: CASSSGRAAGPNSPLHF

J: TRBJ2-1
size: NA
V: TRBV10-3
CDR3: CASEGTTSGRANEQFF

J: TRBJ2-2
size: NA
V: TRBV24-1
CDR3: CATSDTSGSYEQYFGPGTGELFF